This T cell receptor beta chain emerged from a study of siplizumab effects on memory and regulatory T cells. Trimming stripped 5 bases from V and 2 bases from J, with 11 bases between. Germline V gene lookup returns CDR1 MNHEY and CDR2 SVGAGI. The CDR3 runs 14 residues. Measured with immunoSEQ multiplex PCR; TCRdb has only the in-frame clones, and not every one. The data hold some 120,000 clones, with about 93% observed a single time. The chain carries TRBV6-5 and TRBJ2-3; the D gene could be TRBD1 or TRBD2 (5 bases each). Sequencing was performed on non-Treg CD4+ T cells sorted from blood. The TCR was taken from a human donor in good health. This chain's CDR3 is CASSRDRSTDTQYF. CDR3 nucleotide sequence: TGTGCCAGCAGTCGGGACCGCTCCACAGATACGCAGTATTTT.